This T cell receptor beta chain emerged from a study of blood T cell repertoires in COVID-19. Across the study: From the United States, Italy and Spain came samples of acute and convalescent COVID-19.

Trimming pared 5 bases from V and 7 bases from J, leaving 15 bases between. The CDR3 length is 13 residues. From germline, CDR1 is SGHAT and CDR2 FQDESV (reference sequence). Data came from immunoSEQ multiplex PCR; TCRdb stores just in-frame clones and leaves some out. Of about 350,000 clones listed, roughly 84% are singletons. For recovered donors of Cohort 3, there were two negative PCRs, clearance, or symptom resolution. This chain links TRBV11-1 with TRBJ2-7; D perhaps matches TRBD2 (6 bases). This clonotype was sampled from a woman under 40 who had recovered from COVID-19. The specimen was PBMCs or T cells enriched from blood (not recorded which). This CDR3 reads CASSLRTAGEQYF. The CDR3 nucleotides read TGTGCCAGCAGCCTAAGGACGGCGGGAGAGCAGTACTTC. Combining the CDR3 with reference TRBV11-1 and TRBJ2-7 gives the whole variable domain EAEVAQSPRYKITEKSQAVAFWCDPISGHATLYWYRQILGQGPELLVQFQDESVVDDSQLPKDRFSAERLKGVDSTLKIQPAELGDSAMYLCASSLRTAGEQYFGPGTRLTVT.